These 13 T cell receptor beta chains came from one sample sequenced in a study of T-cell reconstitution after alpha-beta-depleted transplantation in children. Unique molecular identifiers were incorporated during preparation of the TCRbeta library. Via MiXCR, TCRdb re-called the PCR reads, giving one row per CDR3 protein. The sample contains nearly 400,000 distinct CDR3 sequences, roughly 21% of which appear only once. The sequences come from PBMCs from the stem cell graft donor, collected from the stem cell graft. The receptors originated from a human donor who donated a stem cell graft to a child with acute myeloid leukemia.

The chain uses TRBV4-1 and TRBJ1-1; D gene uncertain. CDR3 length: 15 residues. V lost 0 bases and J lost 1, with 9 bases in between. The germline V gene has CDR1 MGHRA and CDR2 YSYEKL. For the CDR3, the DNA is TGCGCCAGCAGCCAAGAGCATCAGAAGAACACTGAAGCTTTCTTT. Amino acids: CASSQEHQKNTEAFF.

The table lists this clonotype with a few counts. The chain combines TRBV7-6 with TRBJ1-1; D gene ambiguous. This CDR3 comprises 15 residues. The V gene lost 5 bases and the J gene lost 1 base, with 14 bases spanning the gap. The germline CDR1 and CDR2 sequences are SGHVS and FNYEAQ. The CDR3 sequence: CASSPGPDSNTEAFF. CDR3 nucleotides: TGTGCCAGCAGCCCGGGTCCAGACTCGAACACTGAAGCTTTCTTT. The full variable domain, with the rest looked up from reference TRBV7-6 and TRBJ1-1, is GAGVSQSPRYKVTKRGQDVALRCDPISGHVSLYWYRQALGQGPEFLTYFNYEAQQDKSGLPNDRFSAERPEGSISTLTIQRTEQRDSAMYRCASSPGPDSNTEAFFGQGTRLTVV.

Regarding this clonotype: Germline and junction disagree at one end, which may indicate a read error. This chain links TRBV20-1 with TRBJ2-7; 7 bases line up with TRBD2. CDR1 is DFQATT, CDR2 SNEGSKA, per germline (reference sequence). The CDR3 has 17 amino acids. In DNA form, the CDR3 reads TGCTGTGCTAGACAGTCCTTTAGCGGGCTACGTTCCTACGAGCAGTACTTC. As protein: CCARQSFSGLRSYEQYF.

CDR3 bases: TGTGCCAGCAGTCGTGCGGTTCCACAAGAGACCCAGTACTTC. It codes for CASSRAVPQETQYF. The chain joins TRBV27 to TRBJ2-5; D ambiguous. The CDR3 runs to 14 residues. The germline V and J ends were trimmed by 5 bases and 2 bases, with 12 bases remaining between them. Germline V CDR1 and CDR2: MNHEY, SMNVEV (reference sequence).

This clonotype was recorded a few times. This chain uses TRBV5-1 with TRBJ1-4; 10 bases line up with TRBD1. V dropped 2 bases and J dropped 8; count of bases not matched to a gene: 9. CDR1 and CDR2 from the germline V gene are SGHRS and YFSETQ. This CDR3 spans 16 amino acids. This CDR3 reads CASSFGNRDRGEKLFF. CDR3 DNA: TGCGCCAGCAGCTTCGGTAACCGGGACAGGGGAGAAAAACTGTTTTTT.

This clonotype was observed many times. The chain carries TRBV20-1 and TRBJ2-7; TRBD2 agrees at 14 bases. Germline assignment: CDR1 DFQATT and CDR2 SNEGSKA (reference sequence). This CDR3 is 18 amino acids long. V lost 4 bases and J lost 5; bases outside the gene matches: 16. This chain's CDR3 is CSAMFTGTSGSYTHEQYF. In DNA, the CDR3 is TGCAGTGCTATGTTCACCGGGACTAGCGGGAGCTACACCCACGAGCAGTACTTC.

This clonotype was counted between two and nine times. This could be a read error, since a much larger clone is one nucleotide away. This sequence joins TRBV12-3 or TRBV12-4 and TRBJ1-1; D possibly corresponds to TRBD1 (5 bases). The V gene lost 8 bases and the J gene lost 1 base, with 8 bases spanning the gap. CDR3 length: 12 amino acids. The CDR3 protein is CASGTGNTEAFF. The CDR3 DNA follows: TGTGCCAGCGGAACAGGGAACACTGAAGCTTTCTTT.

The chain employs TRBV6-5 and TRBJ2-3, with a possible D match to TRBD2 (6 bases). The CDR3 runs 19 residues. CDR1 is MNHEY, CDR2 SVGAGI, per germline. Deletions cut 0 bases from V and 1 base from J, with 20 bases between. CDR3 coding DNA: TGTGCCAGCAGTTACTCGAGCTTCTCCGGGAGTAGGGGCACAGATACGCAGTATTTT. The encoded protein is CASSYSSFSGSRGTDTQYF.

This clonotype was counted between two and nine times. The V and J genes are TRBV12-3 or TRBV12-4 and TRBJ2-3; 8 bases fit TRBD2. V shed 3 bases and J 4 bases; nucleotides not matched to a gene: 12. This CDR3 spans 17 amino acids. The CDR3: CASSFTTSGSKADTQYF. DNA for the CDR3: TGTGCCAGCAGTTTCACCACTAGCGGATCAAAGGCAGATACGCAGTATTTT.

This clonotype appeared a few times. The CDR3 protein is CASSSGGGATYEQYF. The CDR3 region has the DNA TGTGCCAGCAGCTCCGGCGGCGGTGCTACCTACGAGCAGTACTTC. The chain uses TRBV7-9 and TRBJ2-7; no reliable D call. Germline values: CDR1 SEHNR, CDR2 FQNEAQ (reference sequence). This CDR3 is built from 15 residues. V gave up 4 bases and J gave up 2 bases, with 15 bases separating them.

The rearrangement uses TRBV28 and TRBJ2-1; 9 bases are a match to TRBD1. This CDR3 is 15 amino acids long. V gave up 5 bases and J gave up 7 bases; unmatched junction bases: 9. Germline V lookup: CDR1 MDHEN, CDR2 SYDVKM. CDR3 bases: TGTGCCAGCAGTCCGCCGGGACAGGGCACGAATGAGCAGTTCTTC. Translated, it gives CASSPPGQGTNEQFF.

The chain combines TRBV4-2 with TRBJ2-2; D uncertain. Germline V gives CDR1 LGHNA, CDR2 YNFKEQ. Trimming pared 2 bases from V and 0 bases from J, leaving 13 bases between. CDR3 length: 17 residues. DNA for the CDR3: TGTGCCAGCAGCCAACCCAGGACCGCCCCGAACACCGGGGAGCTGTTTTTT. This sequence encodes CASSQPRTAPNTGELFF.

This chain links TRBV27 with TRBJ1-1; D might be TRBD1 (5 bases). Germline values: CDR1 MNHEY, CDR2 SMNVEV (reference sequence). This CDR3 spans 15 amino acids. With 5 bases removed from V and 0 bases from J, the gap between germline ends came to 13 bases. The CDR3 sequence: CASSPLDTLNTEAFF. DNA of the CDR3: TGTGCCAGCAGTCCACTGGACACCTTGAACACTGAAGCTTTCTTT.